This is a list of T cell receptor beta chains from one sample in a study of cytotoxic CD8 clonotypes in ibrutinib-treated CLL. TCRdb's copy holds only in-frame clones and misses some; the assay was immunoSEQ multiplex PCR. The sample contains about 50,000 clones, around four fifths of which appear only once. Here the sequenced sample was PBMCs, taken after 24 months of ibrutinib treatment. All receptors derive from a human donor with chronic lymphocytic leukemia. CDR3s include the opening cysteine and the closing phenylalanine or tryptophan. D genes are given only for firm matches. The size field is filled for only some rows; it gives once, few, many or a size class.

V,D,J,length,size,CDR3,DNA
TRBV6-5,NA,TRBJ1-1,14,NA,CASRNQGYGAEAFF,TGTGCCAGCCGAAACCAGGGGTATGGCGCTGAAGCTTTCTTT
TRBV6-6,NA,TRBJ2-7,13,NA,CASSATSSYEQYF,TGTGCCAGCAGCGCAACTAGCTCCTACGAGCAGTACTTC
TRBV18,NA,TRBJ1-5,15,NA,CASSPMDSSNQPQHF,TGTGCCAGCTCACCTATGGATAGTAGCAATCAGCCCCAGCATTTT
TRBV30,NA,TRBJ2-1,14,NA,CAWQEQGPYNEQFF,TGTGCCTGGCAAGAGCAGGGCCCTTACAATGAGCAGTTCTTC
TRBV29-1,TRBD2,TRBJ2-3,14,many,CSVGSGRATDTQYF,TGCAGCGTTGGTAGCGGGAGGGCAACAGATACGCAGTATTTT
TRBV2,NA,TRBJ1-5,14,NA,CASGTEDYNQPQHF,TGTGCCAGCGGGACTGAGGATTACAATCAGCCCCAGCATTTT
TRBV14,NA,TRBJ2-2,14,once,CASSQGGSTGELFF,TGTGCCAGCAGCCAAGGGGGGAGCACCGGGGAGCTGTTTTTT
TRBV6-1,NA,TRBJ1-3,14,NA,CASYLWGGEGTIYF,TGTGCCAGCTATCTCTGGGGAGGGGAGGGCACCATATATTTT
TRBV4-3,NA,TRBJ2-1,17,NA,CASSQELEGFGGNEQFF,TGCGCCAGCAGCCAAGAATTGGAAGGGTTTGGGGGCAATGAGCAGTTCTTC
TRBV6-6,NA,TRBJ1-5,14,NA,CASSYGTEHQPQHF,TGTGCCAGCAGTTACGGAACAGAACATCAGCCCCAGCATTTT
TRBV9,NA,TRBJ2-3,15,once,CASSVMAQGTDTQYF,TGTGCCAGCAGCGTAATGGCGCAGGGGACAGATACGCAGTATTTT
TRBV28,TRBD1,TRBJ1-2,13,NA,CATLTGGARGYTF,TGTGCCACCCTTACAGGGGGCGCAAGAGGCTACACCTTC
TRBV5-1,TRBD2,TRBJ2-3,15,NA,CASSSLAERTDTQYF,TGCGCCAGCAGCTCACTAGCGGAGCGCACAGATACGCAGTATTTT
TRBV5-1,NA,TRBJ1-1,14,few,CASSLDPGNTEAFF,TGCGCCAGCAGCTTGGATCCAGGGAACACTGAAGCTTTCTTT
TRBV18,TRBD2,TRBJ2-5,14,NA,CASSPAGGRETQYF,TGTGCCAGCTCACCTGCGGGGGGAAGAGAGACCCAGTACTTC
TRBV5-4,NA,TRBJ2-6,16,NA,CASSLAVPSGANVLTF,TGTGCCAGCAGCTTGGCGGTGCCCTCTGGGGCCAACGTCCTGACTTTC
TRBV6-1,NA,TRBJ2-2,13,once,CASSERQVGELFF,TGTGCCAGCAGTGAGAGACAGGTGGGGGAGCTGTTTTTT
TRBV7-2,NA,TRBJ2-7,14,NA,CASSLADKLYEQYF,TGTGCCAGCAGCTTAGCGGATAAGCTCTACGAGCAGTACTTC
TRBV19,NA,TRBJ2-1,14,NA,CASSIVEGYNEQFF,TGTGCCAGTAGTATAGTGGAGGGCTACAATGAGCAGTTCTTC
TRBV7-9,NA,TRBJ1-3,13,NA,CASSYGTGNTIYF,TGTGCCAGCAGCTACGGGACTGGAAACACCATATATTTT
TRBV5-6,NA,TRBJ2-1,11,NA,CASSLASEQFF,TGTGCCAGCAGCCTAGCTAGTGAGCAGTTCTTC
TRBV19,TRBD1,TRBJ1-1,15,NA,CASRDRVGSHPEAFF,TGTGCCAGTAGGGACAGGGTGGGCTCTCACCCTGAAGCTTTCTTT
TRBV28,NA,TRBJ1-1,14,once,CASRAGGSNTEAFF,TGTGCCAGCAGGGCAGGAGGCTCGAACACTGAAGCTTTCTTT
TRBV5-1,TRBD2,TRBJ2-2,14,few,CASSLAVNTGELFF,TGCGCCAGCAGCCTAGCGGTCAACACCGGGGAGCTGTTTTTT
TRBV6-1,TRBD2,TRBJ2-5,13,NA,CASSEAGGKTQYF,TGTGCCAGCAGTGAAGCGGGGGGGAAGACCCAGTACTTC
TRBV6-6,TRBD1,TRBJ1-2,13,NA,CASSDRVNYGYTF,TGTGCCAGCAGTGACAGGGTTAACTATGGCTACACCTTC
TRBV6-5,TRBD2,TRBJ2-5,16,NA,CASSYTELASQETQYF,TGTGCCAGCAGTTACACGGAACTAGCGAGCCAAGAGACCCAGTACTTC
TRBV5-4,TRBD2,TRBJ2-5,19,NA,CASSPYPGLAGGELKTQYF,TGTGCCAGCAGCCCTTATCCGGGACTAGCGGGAGGAGAATTGAAGACCCAGTACTTC
TRBV29-1,TRBD2,TRBJ2-5,16,once,CSVELGTSGRGQTQYF,TGCAGCGTTGAATTGGGGACTAGCGGGAGGGGACAGACCCAGTACTTC
TRBV27,TRBD1,TRBJ2-2,12,NA,CASSLGQGVLFF,TGTGCCAGCAGTTTAGGACAGGGGGTACTGTTTTTT
TRBV28,TRBD1,TRBJ1-2,14,NA,CASSSLQGIYGYTF,TGTGCCAGCAGTTCACTACAGGGGATCTATGGCTACACCTTC
TRBV5-6,NA,TRBJ1-4,14,once,CASSLGVPQGKLFF,TGTGCCAGCAGCTTGGGTGTCCCCCAGGGAAAACTGTTTTTT
TRBV5-1,NA,TRBJ2-7,14,NA,CASSLESSSYEQYF,TGCGCCAGCAGCTTGGAGAGTTCCTCCTACGAGCAGTACTTC
TRBV6-1,NA,TRBJ2-7,15,once,CASSEAFDGSYEQYF,TGTGCCAGCAGTGAGGCCTTCGACGGATCCTACGAGCAGTACTTC
TRBV9,TRBD1,TRBJ2-7,15,NA,CASSVVPGGGDEQYF,TGTGCCAGCAGCGTAGTACCAGGGGGCGGCGACGAGCAGTACTTC
TRBV15,NA,TRBJ1-4,16,NA,CATGDRSKDFNEKLFF,TGTGCCACGGGAGACAGGTCAAAGGACTTCAATGAAAAACTGTTTTTT
TRBV27,TRBD2,TRBJ2-6,19,few,CASSFIGLAGGTGANVLTF,TGTGCCAGCAGTTTCATCGGGCTAGCGGGAGGGACTGGGGCCAACGTCCTGACTTTC
TRBV4-2,TRBD1,TRBJ1-2,14,NA,CASSRGQGDYGYTF,TGTGCCAGCAGCCGGGGACAGGGGGACTATGGCTACACCTTC
TRBV6-6,TRBD2,TRBJ2-3,16,few,CASSRGTSGRRDTQYF,TGTGCCAGCAGTCGGGGGACTAGCGGGAGAAGAGATACGCAGTATTTT
TRBV7-2,NA,TRBJ2-7,17,NA,CASSLALRRGAHYEQYF,TGTGCCAGCAGCTTAGCGCTAAGACGGGGGGCACATTACGAGCAGTACTTC
TRBV5-6,TRBD2,TRBJ2-1,12,NA,CASSWASGEQFF,TGTGCCAGCAGCTGGGCTAGCGGGGAGCAGTTCTTC
TRBV10-3,TRBD2,TRBJ2-1,14,once,CAITTGLADNEQFF,TGTGCCATCACTACGGGACTAGCGGACAATGAGCAGTTCTTC
TRBV5-1,TRBD1,TRBJ1-1,12,many,CASKKTGDEAFF,TGCGCCAGCAAAAAAACAGGGGATGAAGCTTTCTTT
TRBV4-3,NA,TRBJ1-4,15,NA,CASTPRDGTNEKLFF,TGCGCCAGCACCCCCCGGGACGGAACTAATGAAAAACTGTTTTTT
TRBV27,NA,TRBJ1-2,14,NA,CASSLSSRDYGYTF,TGTGCCAGCAGTTTATCGAGCAGGGACTATGGCTACACCTTC
TRBV4-3,TRBD2,TRBJ2-3,17,NA,CASSQEASGTPTDTQYF,TGCGCCAGCAGCCAAGAGGCTAGCGGGACCCCGACAGATACGCAGTATTTT
TRBV14,NA,TRBJ1-2,13,NA,CASSGGSNYGYTF,TGTGCCAGCAGCGGGGGGTCTAACTATGGCTACACCTTC
TRBV6-4,TRBD1,TRBJ2-1,16,NA,CASSDSPGQGHNEQFF,TGTGCCAGCAGTGACTCGCCGGGACAGGGACACAATGAGCAGTTCTTC
TRBV5-6,TRBD2,TRBJ2-1,15,NA,CASSFRLAGSNEQFF,TGTGCCAGCAGCTTTAGACTAGCGGGATCCAATGAGCAGTTCTTC
TRBV6-5,NA,TRBJ2-1,12,NA,CASSFIEGEQFF,TGTGCCAGCAGTTTCATCGAGGGTGAGCAGTTCTTC
TRBV5-1,TRBD1,TRBJ1-3,16,NA,CASRPTGGDSGNTIYF,TGCGCCAGCAGACCTACAGGGGGGGACTCTGGAAACACCATATATTTT
TRBV10-3,NA,TRBJ1-2,13,once,CAISESGNYGYTF,TGTGCCATCAGTGAGTCGGGCAACTATGGCTACACCTTC
TRBV5-1,NA,TRBJ1-1,14,NA,CASREGLRNTEAFF,TGCGCCAGCAGGGAGGGACTTAGGAACACTGAAGCTTTCTTT
TRBV15,TRBD2,TRBJ2-1,13,once,CATSARLAGEQFF,TGTGCCACCAGCGCAAGACTAGCGGGTGAGCAGTTCTTC
TRBV15,NA,TRBJ1-5,17,once,CATSRALLGGGNQPQHF,TGTGCCACCAGCAGGGCCCTCTTGGGGGGAGGCAATCAGCCCCAGCATTTT